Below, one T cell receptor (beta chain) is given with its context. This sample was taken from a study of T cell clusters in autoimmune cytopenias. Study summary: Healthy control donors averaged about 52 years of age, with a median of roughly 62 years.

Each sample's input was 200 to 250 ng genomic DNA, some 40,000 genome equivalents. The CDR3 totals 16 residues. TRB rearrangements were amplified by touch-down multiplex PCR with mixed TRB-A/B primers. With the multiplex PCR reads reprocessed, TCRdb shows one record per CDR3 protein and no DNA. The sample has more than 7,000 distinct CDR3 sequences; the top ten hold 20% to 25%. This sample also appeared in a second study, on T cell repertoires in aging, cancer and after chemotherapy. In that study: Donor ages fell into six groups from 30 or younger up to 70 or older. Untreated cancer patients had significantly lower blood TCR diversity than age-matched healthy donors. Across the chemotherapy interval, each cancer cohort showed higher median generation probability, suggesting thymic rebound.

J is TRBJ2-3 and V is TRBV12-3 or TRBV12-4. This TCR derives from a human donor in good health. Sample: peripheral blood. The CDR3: CASSLFHGPRTDTQYF.